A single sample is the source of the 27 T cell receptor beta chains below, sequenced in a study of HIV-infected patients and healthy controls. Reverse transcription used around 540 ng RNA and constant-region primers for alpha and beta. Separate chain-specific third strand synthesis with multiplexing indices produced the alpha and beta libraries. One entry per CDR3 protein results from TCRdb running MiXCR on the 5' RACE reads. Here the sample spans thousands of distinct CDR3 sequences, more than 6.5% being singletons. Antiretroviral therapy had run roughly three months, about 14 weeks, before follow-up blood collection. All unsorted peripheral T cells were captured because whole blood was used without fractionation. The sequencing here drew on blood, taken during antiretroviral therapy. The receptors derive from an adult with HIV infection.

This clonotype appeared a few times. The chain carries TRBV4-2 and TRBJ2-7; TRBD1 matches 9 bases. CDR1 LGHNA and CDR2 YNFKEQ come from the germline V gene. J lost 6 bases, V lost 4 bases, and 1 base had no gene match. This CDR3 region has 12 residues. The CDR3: CASSLDRGEQYF. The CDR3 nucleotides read TGTGCCAGCAGCCTGGACAGGGGCGAGCAGTACTTC.

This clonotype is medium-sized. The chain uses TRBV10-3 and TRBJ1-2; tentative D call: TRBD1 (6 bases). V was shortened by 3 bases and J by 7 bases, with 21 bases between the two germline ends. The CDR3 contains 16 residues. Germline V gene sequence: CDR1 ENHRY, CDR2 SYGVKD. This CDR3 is CAISDLEGGARGGYTF. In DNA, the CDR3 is TGTGCCATCAGTGATCTCGAGGGGGGAGCAAGGGGTGGCTACACCTTC.

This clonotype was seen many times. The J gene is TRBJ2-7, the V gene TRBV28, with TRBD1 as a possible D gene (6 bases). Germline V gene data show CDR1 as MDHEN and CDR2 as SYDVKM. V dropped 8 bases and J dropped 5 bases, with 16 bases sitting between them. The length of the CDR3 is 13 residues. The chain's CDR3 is CASETGGGHEQYF. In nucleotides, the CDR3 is TGTGCCAGCGAGACAGGTGGTGGCCACGAGCAGTACTTC.

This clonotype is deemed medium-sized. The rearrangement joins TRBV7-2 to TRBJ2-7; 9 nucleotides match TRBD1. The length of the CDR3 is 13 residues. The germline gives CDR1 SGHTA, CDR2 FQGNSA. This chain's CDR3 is CATTGTGSYEQYF. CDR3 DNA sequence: TGTGCAACGACAGGGACAGGGTCCTACGAGCAGTACTTC.

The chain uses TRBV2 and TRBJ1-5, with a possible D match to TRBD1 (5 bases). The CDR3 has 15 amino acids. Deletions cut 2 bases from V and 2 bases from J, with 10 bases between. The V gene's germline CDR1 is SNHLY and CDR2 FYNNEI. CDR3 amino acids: CASSEIGGGNQPQHF. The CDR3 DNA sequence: TGTGCCAGCAGTGAAATCGGGGGAGGCAATCAGCCCCAGCATTTT.

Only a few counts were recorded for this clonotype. The CDR3 DNA reads TGTGCCAGCAGCGGTTATGGGACAGAAGAGACCCAGTACTTC. This sequence encodes CASSGYGTEETQYF. The chain is built from TRBV5-5 and TRBJ2-5; 7 bases are a match to TRBD1. The CDR3 runs to 14 residues. CDR1 is SGHKS and CDR2 is YYEKEE in the germline V gene (reference sequence). Trimming removed 4 bases from V and 3 bases from J; junction bases left unmatched: 6.

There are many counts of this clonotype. Here the CDR3 DNA reads TGCAGCGTCAAATTGTGGCTGGCGGCGATAAAACTAACCACAGATACGCAGTATTTT. Encoded protein: CSVKLWLAAIKLTTDTQYF. The J gene is TRBJ2-3, the V gene TRBV29-1; no definite D call. Germline-derived CDR1 and CDR2 are SQVTM and ANQGSEA. The CDR3 runs to 19 residues. Trimming removed 6 bases at V and 2 bases at J, with 30 bases between.

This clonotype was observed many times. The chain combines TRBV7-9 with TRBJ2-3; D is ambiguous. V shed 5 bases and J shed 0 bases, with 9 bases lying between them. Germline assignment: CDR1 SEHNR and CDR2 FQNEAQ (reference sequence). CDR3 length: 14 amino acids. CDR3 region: CASSRGGSTDTQYF. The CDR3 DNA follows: TGTGCCAGCAGCCGAGGTGGGAGCACAGATACGCAGTATTTT.

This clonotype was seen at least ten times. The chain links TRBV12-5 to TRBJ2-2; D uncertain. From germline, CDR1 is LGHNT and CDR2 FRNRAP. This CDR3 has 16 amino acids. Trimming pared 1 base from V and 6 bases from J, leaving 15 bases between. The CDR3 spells CASGLATSHLAGELFF. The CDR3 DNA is TGTGCTAGTGGTTTGGCGACTTCGCATCTTGCCGGGGAGCTGTTTTTT.

The CDR3 loop is CSARDQAGALINEQFF. For the CDR3, the DNA is TGCAGTGCTAGAGATCAAGCGGGAGCGCTCATCAATGAGCAGTTCTTC. The chain employs TRBV20-1 and TRBJ2-1, with 8 bases that match TRBD2. Trimming took 0 bases from V and 6 from J; bases not matched to a gene: 10. The CDR3 loop spans 16 amino acids. CDR1 is DFQATT and CDR2 is SNEGSKA in the germline V gene (reference sequence).

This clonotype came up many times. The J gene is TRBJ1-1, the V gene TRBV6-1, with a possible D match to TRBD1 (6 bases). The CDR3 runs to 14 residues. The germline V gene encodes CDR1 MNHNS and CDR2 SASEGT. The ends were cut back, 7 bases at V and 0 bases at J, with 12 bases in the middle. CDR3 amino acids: CASTDYRVNTEAFF. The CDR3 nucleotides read TGTGCCAGCACCGACTACAGGGTGAACACTGAAGCTTTCTTT.

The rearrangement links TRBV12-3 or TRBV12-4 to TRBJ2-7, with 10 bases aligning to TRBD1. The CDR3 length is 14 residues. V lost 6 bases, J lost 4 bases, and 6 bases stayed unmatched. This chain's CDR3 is CASSPGTGEYEQYF. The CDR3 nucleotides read TGTGCCAGCAGCCCCGGGACAGGGGAATACGAGCAGTACTTC.

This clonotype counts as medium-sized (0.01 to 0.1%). The CDR3 nucleotides are TGCAGTGCTAGAGATCCAGGAATAAACATTCAGTACTTC. Protein sequence: CSARDPGINIQYF. The chain combines TRBV20-1 with TRBJ2-4; no firm D call. The CDR3 runs 13 residues. Germline CDR1 and CDR2: DFQATT and SNEGSKA (reference sequence). V lost 0 bases and J 6 bases, leaving 9 bases between the germline ends.

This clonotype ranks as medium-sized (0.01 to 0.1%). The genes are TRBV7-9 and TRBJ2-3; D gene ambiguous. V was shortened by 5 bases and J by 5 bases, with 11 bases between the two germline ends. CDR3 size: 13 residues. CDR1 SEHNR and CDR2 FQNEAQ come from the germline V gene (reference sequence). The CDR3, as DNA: TGTGCCAGCAGCCCGACGCATGTAGATACGCAGTATTTT. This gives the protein CASSPTHVDTQYF.

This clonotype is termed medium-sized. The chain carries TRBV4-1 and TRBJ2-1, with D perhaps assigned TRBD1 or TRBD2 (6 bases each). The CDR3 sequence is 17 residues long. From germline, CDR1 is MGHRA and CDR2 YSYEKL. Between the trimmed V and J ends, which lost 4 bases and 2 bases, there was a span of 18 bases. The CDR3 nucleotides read TGCGCCAGCAGCCGCACCCCCGGGGGCCTAGCCTACAATGAGCAGTTCTTC. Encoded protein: CASSRTPGGLAYNEQFF.

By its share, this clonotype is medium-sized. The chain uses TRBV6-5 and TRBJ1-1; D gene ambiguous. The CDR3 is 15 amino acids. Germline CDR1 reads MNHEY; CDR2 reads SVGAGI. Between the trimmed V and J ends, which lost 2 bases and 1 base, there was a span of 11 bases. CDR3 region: CASSYDTARNTEAFF. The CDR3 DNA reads TGTGCCAGCAGTTACGACACAGCCCGGAACACTGAAGCTTTCTTT.

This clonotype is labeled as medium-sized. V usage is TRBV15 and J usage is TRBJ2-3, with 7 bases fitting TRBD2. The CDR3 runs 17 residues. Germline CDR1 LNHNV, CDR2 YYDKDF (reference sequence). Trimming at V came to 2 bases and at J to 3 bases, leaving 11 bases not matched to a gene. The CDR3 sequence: CATSRMGLADMTDTQYF. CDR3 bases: TGTGCCACCAGCAGAATGGGGCTAGCGGACATGACAGATACGCAGTATTTT.

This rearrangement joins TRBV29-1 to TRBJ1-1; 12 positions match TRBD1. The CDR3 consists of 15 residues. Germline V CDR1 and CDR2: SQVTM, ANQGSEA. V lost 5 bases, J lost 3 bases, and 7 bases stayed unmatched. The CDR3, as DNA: TGCAGCGTTCTTGGGACAGGGGGCCTGGACACTGAAGCTTTCTTT. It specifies CSVLGTGGLDTEAFF.

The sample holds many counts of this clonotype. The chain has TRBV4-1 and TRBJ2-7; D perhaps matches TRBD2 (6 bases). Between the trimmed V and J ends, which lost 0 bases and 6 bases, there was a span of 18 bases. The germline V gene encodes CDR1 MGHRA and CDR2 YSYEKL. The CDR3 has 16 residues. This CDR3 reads CASSQDLFGSNSEQYF. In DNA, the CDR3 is TGCGCCAGCAGCCAAGATCTGTTCGGGAGTAACTCCGAGCAGTACTTC.

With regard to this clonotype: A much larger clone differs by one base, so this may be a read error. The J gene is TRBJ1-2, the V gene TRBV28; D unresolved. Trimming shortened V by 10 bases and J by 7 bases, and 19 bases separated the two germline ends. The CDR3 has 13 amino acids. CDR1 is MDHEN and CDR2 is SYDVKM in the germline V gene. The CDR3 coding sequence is TGTGCCACCCTTTTGACCACCGCTACTGGCTACACCTTC. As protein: CATLLTTATGYTF.

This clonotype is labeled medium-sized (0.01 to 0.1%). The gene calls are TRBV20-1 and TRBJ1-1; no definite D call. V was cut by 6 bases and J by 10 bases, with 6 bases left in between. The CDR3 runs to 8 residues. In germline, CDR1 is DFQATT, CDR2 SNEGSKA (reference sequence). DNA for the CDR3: TGCAGTGCCCCAATAGCTTTCTTT. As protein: CSAPIAFF.

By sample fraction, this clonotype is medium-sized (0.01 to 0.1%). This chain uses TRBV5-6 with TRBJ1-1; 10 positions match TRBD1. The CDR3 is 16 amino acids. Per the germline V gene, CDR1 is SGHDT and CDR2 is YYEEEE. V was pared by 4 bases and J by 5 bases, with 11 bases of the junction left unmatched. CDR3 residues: CASSPGQGGPPTEAFF. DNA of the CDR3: TGTGCCAGCAGCCCCGGACAGGGGGGGCCCCCTACTGAAGCTTTCTTT. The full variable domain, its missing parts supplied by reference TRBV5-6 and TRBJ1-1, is DAGVTQSPTHLIKTRGQQVTLRCSPKSGHDTVSWYQQALGQGPQFIFQYYEEEERQRGNFPDRFSGHQFPNYSSELNVNALLLGDSALYLCASSPGQGGPPTEAFFGQGTRLTVV.

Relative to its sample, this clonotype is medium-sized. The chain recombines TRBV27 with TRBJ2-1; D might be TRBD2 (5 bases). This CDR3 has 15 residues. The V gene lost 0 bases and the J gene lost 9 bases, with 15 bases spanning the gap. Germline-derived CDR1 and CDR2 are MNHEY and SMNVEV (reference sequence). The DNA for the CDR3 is TGTGCCAGCAGTTTATCCCTCCACGGGATCAGTGAGCAGTTCTTC. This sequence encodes CASSLSLHGISEQFF.

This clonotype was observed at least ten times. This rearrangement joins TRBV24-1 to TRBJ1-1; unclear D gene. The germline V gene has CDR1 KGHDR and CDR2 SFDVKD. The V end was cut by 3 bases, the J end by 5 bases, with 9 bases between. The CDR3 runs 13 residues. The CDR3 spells CATSDSLGTEAFF. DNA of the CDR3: TGTGCCACCAGTGATAGTCTGGGAACTGAAGCTTTCTTT.

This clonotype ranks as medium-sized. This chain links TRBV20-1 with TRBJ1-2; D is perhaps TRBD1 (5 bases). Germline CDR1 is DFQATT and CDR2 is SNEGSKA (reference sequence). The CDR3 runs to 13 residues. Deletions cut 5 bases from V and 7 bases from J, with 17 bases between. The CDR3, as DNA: TGCAGTGCTGGAAGACAGTCCCTCGGTGGCTACACCTTC. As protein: CSAGRQSLGGYTF.

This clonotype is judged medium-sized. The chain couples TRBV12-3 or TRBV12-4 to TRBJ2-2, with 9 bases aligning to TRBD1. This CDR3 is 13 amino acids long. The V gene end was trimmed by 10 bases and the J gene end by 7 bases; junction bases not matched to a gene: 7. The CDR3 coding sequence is TGTGCCACCAACAGGGGGCTGGGCGGGGAGCTGTTTTTT. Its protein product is CATNRGLGGELFF.

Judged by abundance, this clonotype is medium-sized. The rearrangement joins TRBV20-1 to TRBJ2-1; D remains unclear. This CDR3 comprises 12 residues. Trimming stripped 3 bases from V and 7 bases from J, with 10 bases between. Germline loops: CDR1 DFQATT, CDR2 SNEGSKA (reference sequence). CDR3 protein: CSASWALNEQFF. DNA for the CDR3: TGCAGTGCTAGTTGGGCCCTGAATGAGCAGTTCTTC.